Below, one T cell receptor (beta chain) is given with its context. This table comes from immunoSEQ multiplex PCR, and its TCRdb copy is limited to in-frame clones, with some not included. The sample records roughly 120,000 clones, roughly 92% being singletons. This record belongs to a study of blood T cell repertoires in COVID-19. Study context: COVID-19 samples from acute and convalescent phases originated in the United States, Italy and Spain. Sample material is recorded as cDNA or gDNA derived from T cells, B-cell-depleted T cells, or PBMCs.

Germline values: CDR1 SGHRS, CDR2 YFSETQ. The germline V and J ends were trimmed by 0 bases and 0 bases, with 10 bases remaining between them. This CDR3 spans 16 amino acids. Sequenced: peripheral blood. The source of this sequence is a man in his fifties with COVID-19, enrolled during active disease. The V and J genes are TRBV5-1 and TRBJ1-3; D might be TRBD1 (5 bases). Here the CDR3 DNA reads TGCGCCAGCAGCTTGGACGGGACTCACTCTGGAAACACCATATATTTT. It is translated as CASSLDGTHSGNTIYF.